This T cell receptor (beta chain) was profiled in a study of blood T cell repertoires in COVID-19. Sequencing used immunoSEQ multiplex PCR; TCRdb keeps in-frame clones, though not all of them. The sample holds fewer than 250,000 clones, 82% seen once. Losses at the gene ends were 4 bases for V and 11 bases for J; bases not matched to a gene: 6. Per germline, CDR1 SGHDN and CDR2 FVKESK. The CDR3 spans 12 residues. This clonotype was obtained from a woman aged 55-70 years with COVID-19, enrolled during active disease. The sequencing sample was made of peripheral blood. The rearrangement uses TRBV14 and TRBJ1-1; 8 bases align to TRBD1. CDR3: CASSRTGLYAFF. The DNA of the CDR3 is TGTGCCAGCAGCCGGACAGGGTTGTATGCTTTCTTT.